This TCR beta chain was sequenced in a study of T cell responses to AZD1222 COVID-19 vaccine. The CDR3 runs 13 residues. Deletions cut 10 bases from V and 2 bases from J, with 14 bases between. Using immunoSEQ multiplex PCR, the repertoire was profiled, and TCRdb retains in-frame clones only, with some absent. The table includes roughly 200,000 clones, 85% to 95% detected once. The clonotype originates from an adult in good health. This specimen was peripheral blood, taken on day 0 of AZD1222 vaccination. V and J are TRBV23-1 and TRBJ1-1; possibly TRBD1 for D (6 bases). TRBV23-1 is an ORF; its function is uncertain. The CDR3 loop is CATPDSPNTEAFF. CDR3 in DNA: TGCGCCACCCCGGACAGTCCTAACACTGAAGCTTTCTTT.